This T cell receptor beta chain stems from a study of blood T cell repertoires in COVID-19. V lost 3 bases, J lost 0 bases, and 6 bases stayed unmatched. There are 16 residues in the CDR3. Germline-derived CDR1 and CDR2 are MNHEY and SMNVEV (reference sequence). The protocol was immunoSEQ multiplex PCR, while the TCRdb copy is restricted to in-frame clones and leaves out a portion. The sample lists approximately 380,000 clones, more than 70% occurring once. The sequenced sample was PBMCs or T cells enriched from blood (not recorded which). This chain uses TRBV27 with TRBJ1-1; 8 bases fit TRBD1. The source is a woman between 18 and 30 years old who had recovered from COVID-19. The CDR3: CASSFFGTGLNTEAFF. CDR3 nucleotides: TGTGCCAGCAGTTTTTTTGGGACAGGTCTGAACACTGAAGCTTTCTTT.